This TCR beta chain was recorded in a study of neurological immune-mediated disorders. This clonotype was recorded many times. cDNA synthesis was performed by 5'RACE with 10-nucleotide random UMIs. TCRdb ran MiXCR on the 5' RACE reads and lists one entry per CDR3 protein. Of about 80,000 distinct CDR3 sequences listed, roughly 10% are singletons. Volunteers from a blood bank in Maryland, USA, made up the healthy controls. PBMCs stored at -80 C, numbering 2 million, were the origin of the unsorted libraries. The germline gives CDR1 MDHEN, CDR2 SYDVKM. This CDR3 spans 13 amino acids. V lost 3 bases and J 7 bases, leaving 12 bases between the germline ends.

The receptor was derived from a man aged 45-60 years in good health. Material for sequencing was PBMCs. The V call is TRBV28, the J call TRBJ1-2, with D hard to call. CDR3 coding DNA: TGTGCCAGCAGTTTCGTGGAGGTTCGTGGCTACACCTTC. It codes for CASSFVEVRGYTF.